One sample yielded the 4 T cell receptor beta chains listed below, sequenced in a study of blood T cell repertoires in COVID-19. TCRdb's copy holds only in-frame clones and misses some; the assay was immunoSEQ multiplex PCR. The table records roughly 70,000 clones, roughly 72% of them present only once. Sample: peripheral blood. All receptors derive from a man aged 55 to 69 with COVID-19, enrolled during active disease.

The J gene is TRBJ2-7, the V gene TRBV5-1; 8 bases align to TRBD2. Trimming at V came to 4 bases and at J to 3 bases, leaving 9 bases not matched to a gene. The CDR3 runs to 15 residues. The germline gives CDR1 SGHRS, CDR2 YFSETQ. CDR3 region: CASSRDRGGNYEQYF. In DNA form, the CDR3 reads TGCGCCAGCAGCCGCGACCGGGGGGGAAACTACGAGCAGTACTTC.

The V and J genes are TRBV4-1 and TRBJ1-4; D is ambiguous. Germline lookup yields CDR1 MGHRA and CDR2 YSYEKL. Trimming left V 1 base short and J 8 bases short, with 14 bases between. The CDR3 covers 15 residues. The CDR3 region is CASSQGRGRYEKLFF. CDR3 DNA: TGCGCCAGCAGCCAAGGACGGGGTCGGTACGAAAAACTGTTTTTT.

V gene TRBV7-9 combines with J gene TRBJ2-2; D remains unclear. Trimming took 4 bases from V and 5 from J, leaving 5 bases between them. The CDR3 is 12 amino acids. The germline CDR1 and CDR2 sequences are SEHNR and FQNEAQ (reference sequence). The CDR3 is CASSYNTGELFF. CDR3 DNA: TGTGCCAGCAGCTACAATACCGGGGAGCTGTTTTTT.

This clone was seen only once. The chain carries TRBV19 and TRBJ1-1, with D possibly TRBD1 on 5 matching bases. This CDR3 is 13 amino acids long. Germline V gene lookup returns CDR1 LNHDA and CDR2 SQIVND (reference sequence). V lost 4 bases, J lost 8 bases, and 14 bases lay in between. CDR3 sequence: CASSTPGRDEAFF. The CDR3 region has the DNA TGTGCCAGTAGTACGCCGGGGAGGGACGAAGCTTTCTTT.